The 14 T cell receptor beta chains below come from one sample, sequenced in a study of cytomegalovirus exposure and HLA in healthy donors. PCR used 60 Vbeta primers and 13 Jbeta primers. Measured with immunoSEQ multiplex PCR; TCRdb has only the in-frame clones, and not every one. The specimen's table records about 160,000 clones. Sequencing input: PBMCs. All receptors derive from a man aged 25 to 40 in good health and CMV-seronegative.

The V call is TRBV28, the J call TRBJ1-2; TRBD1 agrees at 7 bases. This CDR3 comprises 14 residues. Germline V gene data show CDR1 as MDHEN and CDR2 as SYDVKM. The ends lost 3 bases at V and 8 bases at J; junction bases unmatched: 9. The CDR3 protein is CASSLDRSQGGYTF. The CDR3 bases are TGTGCCAGCAGTTTGGACAGGAGCCAGGGCGGCTACACCTTC.

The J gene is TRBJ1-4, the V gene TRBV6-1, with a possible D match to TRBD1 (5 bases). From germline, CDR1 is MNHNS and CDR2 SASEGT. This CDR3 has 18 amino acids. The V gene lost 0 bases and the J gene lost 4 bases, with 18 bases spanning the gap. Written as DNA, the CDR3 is TGTGCCAGCAGTGAAGCGCGGTGGGGGGGAGCTGGTAATGAAAAACTGTTTTTT. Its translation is CASSEARWGGAGNEKLFF.

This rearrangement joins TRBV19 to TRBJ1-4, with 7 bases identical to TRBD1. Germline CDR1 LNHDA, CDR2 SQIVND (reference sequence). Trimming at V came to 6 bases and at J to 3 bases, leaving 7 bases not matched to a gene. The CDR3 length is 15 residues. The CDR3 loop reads CASRPTGAANEKLFF. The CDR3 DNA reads TGTGCCAGTAGGCCCACAGGGGCGGCTAATGAAAAACTGTTTTTT. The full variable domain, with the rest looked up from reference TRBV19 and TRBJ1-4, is DGGITQSPKYLFRKEGQNVTLSCEQNLNHDAMYWYRQDPGQGLRLIYYSQIVNDFQKGDIAEGYSVSREKKESFPLTVTSAQKNPTAFYLCASRPTGAANEKLFFGSGTQLSVL.

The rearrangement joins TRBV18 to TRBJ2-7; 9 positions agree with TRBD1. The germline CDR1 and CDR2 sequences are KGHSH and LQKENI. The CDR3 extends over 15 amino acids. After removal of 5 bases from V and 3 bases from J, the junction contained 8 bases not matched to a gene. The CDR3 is CASSSTGGLLYEQYF. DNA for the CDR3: TGTGCCAGCTCATCAACAGGGGGCCTCCTCTACGAGCAGTACTTC.

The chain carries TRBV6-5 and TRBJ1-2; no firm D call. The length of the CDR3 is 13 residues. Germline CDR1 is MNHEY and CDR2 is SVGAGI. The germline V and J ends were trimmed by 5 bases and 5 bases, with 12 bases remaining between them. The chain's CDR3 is CASSRRAVYGYTF. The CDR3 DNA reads TGTGCCAGCAGTCGGAGGGCGGTTTATGGCTACACCTTC.

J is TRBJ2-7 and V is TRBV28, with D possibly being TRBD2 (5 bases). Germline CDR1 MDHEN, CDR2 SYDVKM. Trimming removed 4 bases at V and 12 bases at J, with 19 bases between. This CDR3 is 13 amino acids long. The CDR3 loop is CASSSPDFTAVYF. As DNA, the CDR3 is TGTGCCAGCAGTTCACCGGACTTCACCGCTGTGTACTTC.

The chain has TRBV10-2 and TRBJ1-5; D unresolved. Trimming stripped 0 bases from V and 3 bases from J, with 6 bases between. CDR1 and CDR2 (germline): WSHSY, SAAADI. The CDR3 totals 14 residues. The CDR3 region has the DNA TGCGCCAGCAGTGAGTCTGCGGTCAATCAGCCCCAGCATTTT. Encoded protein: CASSESAVNQPQHF.

CDR3 sequence (DNA): TGTGCCAGCAGTGGGAGACTAGCGGGGACCACGGGGGCGCAGTATTTT. Translating gives CASSGRLAGTTGAQYF. This chain joins TRBV6-1 and TRBJ2-3; 11 positions match TRBD2. The junction had 13 bases not matched to a gene; V was cut back by 4 bases and J by 10 bases. The CDR3 spans 16 residues. CDR1 MNHNS and CDR2 SASEGT come from the germline V gene.

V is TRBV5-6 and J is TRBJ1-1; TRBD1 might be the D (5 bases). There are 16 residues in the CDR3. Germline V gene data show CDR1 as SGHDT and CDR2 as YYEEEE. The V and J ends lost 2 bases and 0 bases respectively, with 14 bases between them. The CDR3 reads CASSFTPGQMNTEAFF. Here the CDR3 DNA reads TGTGCCAGCAGCTTTACCCCAGGGCAGATGAACACTGAAGCTTTCTTT.

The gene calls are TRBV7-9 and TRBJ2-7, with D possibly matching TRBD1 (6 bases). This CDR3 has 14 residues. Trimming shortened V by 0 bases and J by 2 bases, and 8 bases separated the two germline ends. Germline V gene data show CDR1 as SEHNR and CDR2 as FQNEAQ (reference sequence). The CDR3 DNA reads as TGTGCCAGCAGCTTAGCGACAGGAGCCTACGAGCAGTACTTC. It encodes CASSLATGAYEQYF.

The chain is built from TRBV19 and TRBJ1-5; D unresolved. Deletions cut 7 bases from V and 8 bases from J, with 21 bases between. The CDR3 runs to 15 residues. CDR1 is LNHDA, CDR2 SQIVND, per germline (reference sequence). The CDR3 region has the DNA TGTGCCAGTACCAAGCAGACCGCCGGCGGGGAGCCCCAGCATTTT. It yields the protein CASTKQTAGGEPQHF.

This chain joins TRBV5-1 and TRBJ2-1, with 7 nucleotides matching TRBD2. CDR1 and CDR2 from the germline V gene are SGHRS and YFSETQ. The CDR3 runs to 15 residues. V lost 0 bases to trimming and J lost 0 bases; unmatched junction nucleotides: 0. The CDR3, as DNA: TGCGCCAGCAGCTTGGCTAGCGGCTCCTACAATGAGCAGTTCTTC. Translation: CASSLASGSYNEQFF.

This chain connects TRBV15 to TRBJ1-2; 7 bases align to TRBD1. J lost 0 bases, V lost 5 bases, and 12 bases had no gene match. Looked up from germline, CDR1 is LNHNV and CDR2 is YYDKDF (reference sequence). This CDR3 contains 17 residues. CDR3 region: CATSSGGVEFPNYGYTF. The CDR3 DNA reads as TGTGCCACCAGCTCAGGGGGAGTAGAGTTCCCTAACTATGGCTACACCTTC.

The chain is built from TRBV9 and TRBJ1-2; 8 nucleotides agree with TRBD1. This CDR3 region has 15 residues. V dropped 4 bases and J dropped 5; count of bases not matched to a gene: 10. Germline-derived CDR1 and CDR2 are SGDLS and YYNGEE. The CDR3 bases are TGTGCCAGCAGCCCCCAAGGACAGGGCAGTTATGGCTACACCTTC. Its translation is CASSPQGQGSYGYTF.